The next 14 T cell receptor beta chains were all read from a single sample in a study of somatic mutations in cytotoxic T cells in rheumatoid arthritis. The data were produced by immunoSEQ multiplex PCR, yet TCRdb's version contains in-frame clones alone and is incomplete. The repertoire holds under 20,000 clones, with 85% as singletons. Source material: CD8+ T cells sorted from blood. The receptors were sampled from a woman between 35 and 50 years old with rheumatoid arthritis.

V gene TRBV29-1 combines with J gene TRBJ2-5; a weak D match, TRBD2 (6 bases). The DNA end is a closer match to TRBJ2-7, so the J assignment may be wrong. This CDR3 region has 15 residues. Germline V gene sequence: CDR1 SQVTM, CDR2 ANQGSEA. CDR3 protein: CSVEGDSEGSYEQYF. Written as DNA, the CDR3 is TGCAGCGTTGAAGGGGACTCCGAAGGCTCCTACGAGCAGTACTTC.

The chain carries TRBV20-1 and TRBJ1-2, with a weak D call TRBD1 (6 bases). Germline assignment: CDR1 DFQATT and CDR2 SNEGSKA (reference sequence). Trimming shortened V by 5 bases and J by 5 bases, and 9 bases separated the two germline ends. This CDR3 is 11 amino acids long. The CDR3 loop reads CSAGTPYGYTF. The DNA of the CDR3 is TGCAGTGCTGGGACACCTTATGGCTACACCTTC.

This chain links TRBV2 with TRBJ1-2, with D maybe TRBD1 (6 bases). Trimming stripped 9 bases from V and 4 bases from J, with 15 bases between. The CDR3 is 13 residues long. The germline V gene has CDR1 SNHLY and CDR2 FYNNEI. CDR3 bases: TGTGCCAGACAGAGACAGGAAGGCTATGGCTACACCTTC. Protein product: CARQRQEGYGYTF.

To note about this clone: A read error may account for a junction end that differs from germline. CDR3 protein: CASSPLGDYNEKLFF. The CDR3 nucleotides read TGTGCCAGCAGCCCCCTGGGCGACTACAACGAAAAACTGTTTTTT. V gene TRBV4-1 combines with J gene TRBJ1-4; unclear D gene. The CDR3 is 15 residues long. Germline V lookup: CDR1 MGHRA, CDR2 YSYEKL.

The CDR3 DNA follows: TGTGCCAGCAGCCTCAGTTCCAATGAGCAGTTCTTC. Protein: CASSLSSNEQFF. The gene calls are TRBV13 and TRBJ2-1, with D uncertain. The CDR3 has 12 amino acids. Trimming took off 5 bases at V and 6 bases at J, with 8 bases between the two ends. Germline assignment: CDR1 PRHDT and CDR2 FYEKMQ (reference sequence).

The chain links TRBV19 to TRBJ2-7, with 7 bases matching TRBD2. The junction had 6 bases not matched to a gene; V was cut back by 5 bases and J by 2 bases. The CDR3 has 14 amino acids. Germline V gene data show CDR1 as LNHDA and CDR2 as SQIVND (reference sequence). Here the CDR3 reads CASSGRDYPYEQYF. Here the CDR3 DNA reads TGTGCCAGTAGTGGCCGGGACTACCCCTACGAGCAGTACTTC.

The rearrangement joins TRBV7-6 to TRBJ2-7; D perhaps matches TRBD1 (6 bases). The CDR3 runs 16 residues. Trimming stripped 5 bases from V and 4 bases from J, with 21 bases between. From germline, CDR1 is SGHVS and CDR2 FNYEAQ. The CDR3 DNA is TGTGCCAGCAGCCCCTATCCTGGACAGCCCAATTACGAGCAGTACTTC. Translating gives CASSPYPGQPNYEQYF.

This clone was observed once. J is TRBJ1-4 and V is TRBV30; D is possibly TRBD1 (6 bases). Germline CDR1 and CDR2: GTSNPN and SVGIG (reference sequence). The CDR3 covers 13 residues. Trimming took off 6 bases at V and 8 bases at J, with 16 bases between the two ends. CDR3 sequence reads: CACPGGGGEKLFF. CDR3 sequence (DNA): TGTGCCTGCCCGGGGGGGGGCGGGGAAAAACTGTTTTTT.

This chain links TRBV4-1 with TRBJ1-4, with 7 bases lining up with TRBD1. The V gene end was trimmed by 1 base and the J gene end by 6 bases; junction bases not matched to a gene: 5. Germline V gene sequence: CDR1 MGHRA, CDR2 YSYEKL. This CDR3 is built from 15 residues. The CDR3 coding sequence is TGCGCCAGCAGCCAAGTTGGGACAGATCATGAAAAACTGTTTTTT. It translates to CASSQVGTDHEKLFF.

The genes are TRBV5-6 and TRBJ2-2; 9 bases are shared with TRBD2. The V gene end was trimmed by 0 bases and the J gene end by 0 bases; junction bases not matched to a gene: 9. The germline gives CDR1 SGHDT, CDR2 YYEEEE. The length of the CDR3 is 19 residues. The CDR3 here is CASSLGLAGGPANTGELFF. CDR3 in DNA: TGTGCCAGCAGCTTGGGGCTCGCGGGGGGGCCCGCGAACACCGGGGAGCTGTTTTTT.

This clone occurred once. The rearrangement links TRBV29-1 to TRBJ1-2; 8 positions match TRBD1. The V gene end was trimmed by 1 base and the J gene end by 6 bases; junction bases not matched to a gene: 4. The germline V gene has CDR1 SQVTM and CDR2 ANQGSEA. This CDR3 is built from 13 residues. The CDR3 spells CSVEGQGADGYTF. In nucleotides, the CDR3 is TGCAGCGTTGAAGGCCAGGGGGCCGATGGCTACACCTTC.

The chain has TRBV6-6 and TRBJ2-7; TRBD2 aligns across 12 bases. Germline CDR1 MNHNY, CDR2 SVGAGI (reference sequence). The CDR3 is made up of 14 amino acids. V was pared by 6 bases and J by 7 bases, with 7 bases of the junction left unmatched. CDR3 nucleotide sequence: TGTGCCAGCAGCCGACTAGCGGGAGACGGTGAGCAGTACTTC. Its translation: CASSRLAGDGEQYF.

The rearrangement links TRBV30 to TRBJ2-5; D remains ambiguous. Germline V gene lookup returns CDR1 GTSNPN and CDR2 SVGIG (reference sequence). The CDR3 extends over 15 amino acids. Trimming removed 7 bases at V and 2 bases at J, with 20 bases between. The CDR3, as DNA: TGTGCCTCCCGTGGAGCTTCTAGGAAACAAGAGACCCAGTACTTC. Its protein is CASRGASRKQETQYF.

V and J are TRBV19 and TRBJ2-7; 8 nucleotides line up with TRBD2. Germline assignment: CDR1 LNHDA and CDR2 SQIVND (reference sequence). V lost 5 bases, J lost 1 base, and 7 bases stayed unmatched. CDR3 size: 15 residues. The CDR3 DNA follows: TGTGCCAGTAGTCCGTACAGCGGGGGATCCTACGAGCAGTACTTC. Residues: CASSPYSGGSYEQYF. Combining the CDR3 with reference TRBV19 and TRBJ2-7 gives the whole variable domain DGGITQSPKYLFRKEGQNVTLSCEQNLNHDAMYWYRQDPGQGLRLIYYSQIVNDFQKGDIAEGYSVSREKKESFPLTVTSAQKNPTAFYLCASSPYSGGSYEQYFGPGTRLTVT.